This record concerns one T cell receptor beta chain sequence. This clone's antigen is unknown. No base quality values were provided; no much bigger clone lies one nucleotide off. This entry belongs to a study of T-cell reconstitution after alpha-beta-depleted transplantation in children (dated by TCRdb to about 2016). As for the study more broadly: T-cell immune reconstitution after TCRalphabeta/CD19-depleted allogeneic hematopoietic cell transplantation in children was quantitatively tracked in the study by means of TCR repertoire profiling.

The method behind the library was PCR. Instrument on record: Illumina HiSeq 2500. TCR libraries were prepared with molecular barcoding, using unique molecular identifiers to normalize TCRbeta repertoire quantification. In-frame beta chains were kept once TCRdb had trimmed the public reads at Q25 with fastp and called clones with MiXCR. Rows matching on CDR3 protein sequence are summarized as one entry with the most common DNA and genes. Here the sample has some 600,000 distinct CDR3 sequences; around 13% occur a single time. The ten most abundant clones make up 2.2% of the sample. Interpreted using the paper, the treatment or condition label stands for: allogeneic hematopoietic cell transplantation with graft depleted of TCRalphabeta T cells and CD19 B cells. Transplant recipients were children who received TCRalphabeta/CD19-depleted allogeneic hematopoietic cell grafts. General findings and caveats noted by the study authors: The frequencies of hyperexpanded clones fell over the following months, and after one year, T-cell counts and TCRbeta diversity were mostly attributed to newly produced T cells. Apparently early alphabetaT-cell count recovery about two months after transplant reportedly relied on only several hundred rapidly expanded clones derived from non-depleted graft cells. In some patients, high TCRbeta diversity at day 60 was attributed to recipient T cells and intrathymic progenitors that had survived conditioning.

For CDR1 and CDR2, the germline V gene lists MDHEN and SYDVKM. V gives up 6 bases and J gives up 8 bases, and the segment between their germline ends measures 16 bases. The CDR3 runs 14 residues from the cysteine to the phenylalanine. Just the 42-base CDR3 DNA is kept, in frame starting at base 1. Recombination joined TRBV28 with TRBJ1-4; the D region possibly corresponds to TRBD1 (5 bases align). The sample consisted of PBMCs, mostly from graft donor cells, taken 360 days after TCRalphabeta/CD19-depleted stem cell transplant. This receptor was obtained from a male patient between 5 and 17 years old who had a stem cell transplant for acute myeloid leukemia, so the T cells may come from the graft donor. The CDR3 loop reads CASRLTGVWEKLFF. The nucleotide sequence is given as TGTGCCAGCAGATTAACGGGGGTATGGGAAAAACTGTTTTTT.